Listed below are T cell receptor beta chains from one sample, sequenced in a study of blood T cell repertoires in COVID-19. Repertoires were generated with immunoSEQ multiplex PCR, while TCRdb's copy carries only in-frame clones and drops some. The repertoire holds approximately 200,000 clones, with about 91% as singletons. Input material: peripheral blood. The receptors were sampled from a man between 18 and 35 years old with active or convalescent COVID-19. CDR3s include the opening cysteine and the closing phenylalanine or tryptophan. The order of the fields is J gene, clone size, D gene, V gene, CDR3 protein, CDR3 DNA. D genes are given only for firm matches. Clone size is shown for a subset of rows, as once, few, many or a class of expanded clone.

J gene: TRBJ1-3; clone size: .; D gene: .; V gene: TRBV6-5; CDR3 protein: CASSYSPGSGNTIYF; CDR3 DNA: TGTGCCAGCAGTTACTCTCCGGGGTCTGGAAACACCATATATTTT
J gene: TRBJ2-6; clone size: .; D gene: .; V gene: TRBV4-1; CDR3 protein: CASSYGWSSGANVLTF; CDR3 DNA: TGCGCCAGCAGCTACGGTTGGAGCTCTGGGGCCAACGTCCTGACTTTC
J gene: TRBJ2-5; clone size: .; D gene: TRBD2; V gene: TRBV6-4; CDR3 protein: CASSDLRGSGRVETQYF; CDR3 DNA: TGTGCCAGCAGTGACCTCCGGGGTAGCGGGAGAGTGGAGACCCAGTACTTC
J gene: TRBJ1-6; clone size: .; D gene: TRBD1; V gene: TRBV7-9; CDR3 protein: CASSLGDSLSPLHF; CDR3 DNA: TGTGCCAGCAGCTTAGGGGACAGCCTTTCACCCCTCCACTTT
J gene: TRBJ1-2; clone size: .; D gene: TRBD1; V gene: TRBV7-3; CDR3 protein: CASSSSTGAGYTF; CDR3 DNA: TGTGCCAGCAGCTCTTCGACAGGGGCTGGCTACACCTTC
J gene: TRBJ1-1; clone size: few; D gene: TRBD1; V gene: TRBV6-5; CDR3 protein: CATGQGGITEAFF; CDR3 DNA: TGTGCCACGGGACAGGGTGGAATCACTGAAGCTTTCTTT
J gene: TRBJ2-1; clone size: .; D gene: TRBD2; V gene: TRBV7-6; CDR3 protein: CASSLGPPASGRASYNEQFF; CDR3 DNA: TGTGCCAGCAGCTTAGGACCCCCGGCTAGCGGGAGGGCCTCCTACAATGAGCAGTTCTTC
J gene: TRBJ2-5; clone size: .; D gene: .; V gene: TRBV5-1; CDR3 protein: CASSHRKTGLLQETQYF; CDR3 DNA: TGCGCCAGCAGCCATCGGAAGACGGGTCTACTTCAAGAGACCCAGTACTTC
J gene: TRBJ2-3; clone size: .; D gene: .; V gene: TRBV30; CDR3 protein: CAWSVLGGADTQYF; CDR3 DNA: TGTGCCTGGAGTGTACTCGGAGGTGCAGATACGCAGTATTTT
J gene: TRBJ2-1; clone size: .; D gene: TRBD2; V gene: TRBV4-3; CDR3 protein: CASSEGLAGSNEQFF; CDR3 DNA: TGCGCCAGCAGCGAGGGACTAGCGGGAAGCAATGAGCAGTTCTTC
J gene: TRBJ1-2; clone size: .; D gene: TRBD1; V gene: TRBV6-2/TRBV6-3; CDR3 protein: CASSYQDRRTYGYTF; CDR3 DNA: TGTGCCAGCAGTTACCAGGACAGGCGAACCTATGGCTACACCTTC
J gene: TRBJ2-3; clone size: .; D gene: .; V gene: TRBV28; CDR3 protein: CASRGLFSQYF; CDR3 DNA: TGTGCCAGCAGGGGGCTCTTCTCGCAGTATTTT
J gene: TRBJ1-1; clone size: .; D gene: .; V gene: TRBV15; CDR3 protein: CATSRGQGYQAFF; CDR3 DNA: TGTGCCACCAGCCGAGGCCAGGGGTATCAAGCTTTCTTT
J gene: TRBJ2-7; clone size: .; D gene: .; V gene: TRBV10-3; CDR3 protein: CAIRQLGSSQSYEQYF; CDR3 DNA: TGTGCCATCAGGCAACTCGGCAGTAGCCAGTCCTACGAGCAGTACTTC
J gene: TRBJ2-1; clone size: .; D gene: TRBD2; V gene: TRBV29-1; CDR3 protein: CSVEGTSGRNEQFF; CDR3 DNA: TGCAGCGTCGAAGGGACTAGCGGACGCAATGAGCAGTTCTTC
J gene: TRBJ2-7; clone size: few; D gene: .; V gene: TRBV7-9; CDR3 protein: CASSPSPIQDSEQYF; CDR3 DNA: TGTGCCAGCAGCCCCAGCCCCATCCAGGACAGCGAGCAGTACTTC
J gene: TRBJ1-3; clone size: .; D gene: .; V gene: TRBV6-5; CDR3 protein: CASSYSQTAGNTIYF; CDR3 DNA: TGTGCCAGCAGTTACTCACAGACAGCGGGAAACACCATATATTTT
J gene: TRBJ2-1; clone size: .; D gene: .; V gene: TRBV28; CDR3 protein: CASSLSGPSYNEQFF; CDR3 DNA: TGTGCCAGCAGTTTATCAGGGCCGTCCTACAATGAGCAGTTCTTC
J gene: TRBJ1-2; clone size: .; D gene: .; V gene: TRBV30; CDR3 protein: CAWVRRARNYGYTF; CDR3 DNA: TGTGCCTGGGTTAGGAGGGCCCGTAACTATGGCTACACCTTC
J gene: TRBJ2-5; clone size: .; D gene: TRBD1; V gene: TRBV4-2; CDR3 protein: CASSPARGETQYF; CDR3 DNA: TGTGCCAGCAGCCCCGCCAGGGGGGAGACCCAGTACTTC
J gene: TRBJ2-3; clone size: .; D gene: TRBD1; V gene: TRBV5-4; CDR3 protein: CASSLGQGRDTQYF; CDR3 DNA: TGTGCCAGCAGCTTGGGACAGGGTCGAGATACGCAGTATTTT
J gene: TRBJ2-7; clone size: .; D gene: .; V gene: TRBV5-4; CDR3 protein: CASSYVYSPYEQYF; CDR3 DNA: TGTGCCAGCAGCTACGTCTACAGCCCCTACGAGCAGTACTTC
J gene: TRBJ2-1; clone size: .; D gene: TRBD1; V gene: TRBV11-3; CDR3 protein: CASSFRQGTYNEQFF; CDR3 DNA: TGTGCCAGCAGCTTTCGACAGGGGACCTACAATGAGCAGTTCTTC
J gene: TRBJ2-5; clone size: .; D gene: TRBD1; V gene: TRBV5-4; CDR3 protein: CASSLDTGGGETQYF; CDR3 DNA: TGTGCCAGCAGCTTGGACACAGGGGGCGGAGAGACCCAGTACTTC